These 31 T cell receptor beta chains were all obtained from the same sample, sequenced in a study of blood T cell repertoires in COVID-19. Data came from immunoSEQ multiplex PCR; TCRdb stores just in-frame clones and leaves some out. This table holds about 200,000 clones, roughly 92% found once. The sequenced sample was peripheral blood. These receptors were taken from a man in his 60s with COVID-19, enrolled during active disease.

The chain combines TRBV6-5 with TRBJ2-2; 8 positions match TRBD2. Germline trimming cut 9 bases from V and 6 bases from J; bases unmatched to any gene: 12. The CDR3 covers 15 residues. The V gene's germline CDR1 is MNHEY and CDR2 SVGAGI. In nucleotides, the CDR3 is TGTGCCAGTGGGGTGGGGACTAGGGTCCCCGGGGAGCTGTTTTTT. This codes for CASGVGTRVPGELFF.

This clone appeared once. The CDR3 is CASSLSGTYEQYF. The CDR3 DNA is TGTGCCAGCAGTTTAAGCGGGACCTACGAGCAGTACTTC. V gene TRBV28 combines with J gene TRBJ2-7; TRBD2 agrees at 7 bases. Germline CDR1 reads MDHEN; CDR2 reads SYDVKM. The CDR3 spans 13 residues. V gave up 2 bases and J gave up 2 bases; unmatched junction bases: 0.

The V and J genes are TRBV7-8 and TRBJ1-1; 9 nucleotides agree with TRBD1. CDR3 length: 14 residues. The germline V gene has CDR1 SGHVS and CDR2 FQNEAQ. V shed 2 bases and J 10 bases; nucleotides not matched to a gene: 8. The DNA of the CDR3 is TGTGCCAGCAGCTTATTGGGCCCGGACAGGGGAGCTTTCTTT. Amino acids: CASSLLGPDRGAFF.

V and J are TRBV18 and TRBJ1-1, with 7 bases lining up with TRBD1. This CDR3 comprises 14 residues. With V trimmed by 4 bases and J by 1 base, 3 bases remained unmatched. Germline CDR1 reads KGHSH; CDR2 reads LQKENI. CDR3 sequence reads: CASSRQGTNTEAFF. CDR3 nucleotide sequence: TGTGCCAGCTCACGACAGGGCACGAACACTGAAGCTTTCTTT.

CDR3 region: CAWSGGLGSPLHF. CDR3 in DNA: TGTGCCTGGAGCGGGGGACTTGGCAGCCCCCTCCACTTT. The V and J genes are TRBV30 and TRBJ1-6; possible D gene TRBD1, 5 bases. CDR3 size: 13 residues. CDR1 and CDR2 from the germline V gene are GTSNPN and SVGIG (reference sequence). V gave up 3 bases and J gave up 13 bases, with 16 bases separating them.

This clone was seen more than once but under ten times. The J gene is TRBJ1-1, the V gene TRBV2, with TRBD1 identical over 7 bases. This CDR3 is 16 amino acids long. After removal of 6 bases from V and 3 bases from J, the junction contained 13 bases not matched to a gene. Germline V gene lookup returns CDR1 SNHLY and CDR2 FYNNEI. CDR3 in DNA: TGTGCCAGCAGCGGCACCCGACAGGGCGGGGACACTGAAGCTTTCTTT. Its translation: CASSGTRQGGDTEAFF.

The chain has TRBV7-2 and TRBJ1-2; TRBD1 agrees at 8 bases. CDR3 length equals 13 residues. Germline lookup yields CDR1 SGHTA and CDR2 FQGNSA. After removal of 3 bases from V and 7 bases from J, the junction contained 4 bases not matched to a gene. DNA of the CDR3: TGTGCCAGCAGCTTCGACAGGGGTCTTGGCTACACCTTC. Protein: CASSFDRGLGYTF.

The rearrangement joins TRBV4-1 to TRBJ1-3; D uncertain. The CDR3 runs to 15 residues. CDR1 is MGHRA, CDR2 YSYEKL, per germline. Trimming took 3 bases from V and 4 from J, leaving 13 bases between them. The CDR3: CASSHLGSGGNTIYF. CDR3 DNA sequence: TGCGCCAGCAGCCACCTCGGGTCCGGGGGAAACACCATATATTTT.

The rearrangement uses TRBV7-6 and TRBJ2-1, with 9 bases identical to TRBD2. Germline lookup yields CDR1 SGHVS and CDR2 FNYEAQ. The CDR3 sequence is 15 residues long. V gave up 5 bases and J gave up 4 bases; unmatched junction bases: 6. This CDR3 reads CASSPRSGGYNEQFF. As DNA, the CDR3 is TGTGCCAGCAGCCCGCGGAGCGGGGGGTACAATGAGCAGTTCTTC.

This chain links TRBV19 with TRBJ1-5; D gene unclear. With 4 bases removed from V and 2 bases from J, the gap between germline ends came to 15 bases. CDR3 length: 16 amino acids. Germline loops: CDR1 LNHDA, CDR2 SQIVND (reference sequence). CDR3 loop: CASSTLLGGGNQPQHF. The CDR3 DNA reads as TGTGCCAGTAGTACACTGTTAGGAGGTGGCAATCAGCCCCAGCATTTT.

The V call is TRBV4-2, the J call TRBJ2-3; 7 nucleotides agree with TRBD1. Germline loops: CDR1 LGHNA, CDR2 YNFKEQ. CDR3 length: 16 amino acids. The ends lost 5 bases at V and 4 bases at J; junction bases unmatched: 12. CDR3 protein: CASSDSPGGFADTQYF. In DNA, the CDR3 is TGTGCCAGCAGCGACAGCCCAGGGGGATTCGCAGATACGCAGTATTTT.

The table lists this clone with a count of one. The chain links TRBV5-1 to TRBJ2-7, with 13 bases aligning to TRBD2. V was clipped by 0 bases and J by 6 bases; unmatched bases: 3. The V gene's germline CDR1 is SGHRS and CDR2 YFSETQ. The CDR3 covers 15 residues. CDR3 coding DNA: TGCGCCAGCAGCTTGGCGACTAGCGGGAGGTCCGAGCAGTACTTC. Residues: CASSLATSGRSEQYF.

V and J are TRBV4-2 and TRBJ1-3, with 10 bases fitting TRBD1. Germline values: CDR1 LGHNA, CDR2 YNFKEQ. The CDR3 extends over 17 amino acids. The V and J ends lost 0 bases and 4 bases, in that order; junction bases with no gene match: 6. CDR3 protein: CASSQDVGTGAGNTIYF. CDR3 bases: TGTGCCAGCAGCCAAGATGTCGGGACAGGGGCCGGAAACACCATATATTTT.

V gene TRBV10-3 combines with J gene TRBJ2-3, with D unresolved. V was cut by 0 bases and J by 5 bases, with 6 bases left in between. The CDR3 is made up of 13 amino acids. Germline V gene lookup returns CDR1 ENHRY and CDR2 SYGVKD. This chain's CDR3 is CAISESEIDTQYF. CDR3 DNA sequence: TGTGCCATCAGTGAGTCGGAGATAGATACGCAGTATTTT.

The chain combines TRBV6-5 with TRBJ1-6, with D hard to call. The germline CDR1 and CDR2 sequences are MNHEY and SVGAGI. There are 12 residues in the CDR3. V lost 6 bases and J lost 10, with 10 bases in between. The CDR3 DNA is TGTGCCAGCAGCCTACGTAGATCACCCCTCCACTTT. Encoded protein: CASSLRRSPLHF.

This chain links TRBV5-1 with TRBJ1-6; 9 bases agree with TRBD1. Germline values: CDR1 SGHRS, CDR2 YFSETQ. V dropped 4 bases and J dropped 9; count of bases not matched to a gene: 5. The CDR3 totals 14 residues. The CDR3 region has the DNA TGCGCCAGCAGCCCCGGACAGGGGACTTCACCCCTCCACTTT. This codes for CASSPGQGTSPLHF.

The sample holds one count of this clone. CDR3 sequence (DNA): TGTGCCAGCAGTGAAAGAGGTGATAACTATGGCTACACCTTC. Its protein product is CASSERGDNYGYTF. The chain employs TRBV6-1 and TRBJ1-2, with D hard to call. V was trimmed by 2 bases and J by 1 base, leaving 8 bases between them. Germline CDR1 MNHNS, CDR2 SASEGT. This CDR3 is 14 amino acids long.

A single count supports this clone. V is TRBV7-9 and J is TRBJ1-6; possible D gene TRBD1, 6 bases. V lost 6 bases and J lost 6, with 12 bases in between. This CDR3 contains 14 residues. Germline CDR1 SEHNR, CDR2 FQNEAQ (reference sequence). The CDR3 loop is CASSYQDSNSPLHF. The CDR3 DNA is TGTGCCAGCAGTTATCAGGACAGTAATTCACCCCTCCACTTT.

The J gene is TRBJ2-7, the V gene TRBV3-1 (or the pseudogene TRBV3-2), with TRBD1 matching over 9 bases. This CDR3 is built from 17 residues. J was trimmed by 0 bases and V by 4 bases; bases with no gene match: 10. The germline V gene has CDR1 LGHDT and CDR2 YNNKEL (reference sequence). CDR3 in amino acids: CASSRLTGTGSSYEQYF. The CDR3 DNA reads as TGTGCCAGCAGCCGCCTGACCGGGACAGGGAGCTCCTACGAGCAGTACTTC.

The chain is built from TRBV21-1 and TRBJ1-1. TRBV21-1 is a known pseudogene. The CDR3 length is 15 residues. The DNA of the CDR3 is TGTGCCAGCAGCAAAGCGCGTAACCCTAACACTGAAGCTTTCTTT. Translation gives CASSKARNPNTEAFF.

The CDR3 is CASSMARGPTNEKLFF. In DNA form, the CDR3 reads TGTGCCAGTAGTATGGCCAGGGGGCCAACTAATGAAAAACTGTTTTTT. The chain combines TRBV19 with TRBJ1-4, with TRBD1 matching over 8 bases. The CDR3 spans 16 residues. The trim removed 3 bases at V and 0 bases at J, leaving 3 bases unmatched. Per germline, CDR1 LNHDA and CDR2 SQIVND (reference sequence).

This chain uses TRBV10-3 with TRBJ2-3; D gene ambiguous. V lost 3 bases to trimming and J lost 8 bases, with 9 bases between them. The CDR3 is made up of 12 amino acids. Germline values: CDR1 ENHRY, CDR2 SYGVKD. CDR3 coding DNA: TGTGCCATCAGTGAACATCTAGGTACGCAGTATTTT. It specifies CAISEHLGTQYF.

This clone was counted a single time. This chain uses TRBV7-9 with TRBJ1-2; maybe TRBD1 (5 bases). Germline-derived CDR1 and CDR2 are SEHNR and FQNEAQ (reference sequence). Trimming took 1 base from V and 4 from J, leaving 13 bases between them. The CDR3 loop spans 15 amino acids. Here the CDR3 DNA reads TGTGCCAGCAGCTTAGAAGGGGCCGCAGCCTATGGCTACACCTTC. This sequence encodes CASSLEGAAAYGYTF.

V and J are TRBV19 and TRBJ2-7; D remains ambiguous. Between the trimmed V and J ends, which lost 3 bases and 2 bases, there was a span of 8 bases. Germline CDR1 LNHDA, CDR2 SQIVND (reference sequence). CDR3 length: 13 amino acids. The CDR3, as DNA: TGTGCCAGTAGTATGCCAAGCACCTACGAGCAGTACTTC. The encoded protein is CASSMPSTYEQYF. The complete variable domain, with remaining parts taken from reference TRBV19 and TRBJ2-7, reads DGGITQSPKYLFRKEGQNVTLSCEQNLNHDAMYWYRQDPGQGLRLIYYSQIVNDFQKGDIAEGYSVSREKKESFPLTVTSAQKNPTAFYLCASSMPSTYEQYFGPGTRLTVT.

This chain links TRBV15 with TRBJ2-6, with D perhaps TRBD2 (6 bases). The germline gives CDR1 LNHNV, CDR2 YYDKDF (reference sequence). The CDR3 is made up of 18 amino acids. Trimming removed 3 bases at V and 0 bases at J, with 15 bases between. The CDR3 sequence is CATSRGGRRNSGANVLTF. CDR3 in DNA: TGTGCCACCAGCAGGGGGGGACGGAGGAACTCTGGGGCCAACGTCCTGACTTTC. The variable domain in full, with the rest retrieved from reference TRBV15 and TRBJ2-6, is DAMVIQNPRYQVTQFGKPVTLSCSQTLNHNVMYWYQQKSSQAPKLLFHYYDKDFNNEADTPDNFQSRRPNTSFCFLDIRSPGLGDTAMYLCATSRGGRRNSGANVLTFGAGSRLTVL.

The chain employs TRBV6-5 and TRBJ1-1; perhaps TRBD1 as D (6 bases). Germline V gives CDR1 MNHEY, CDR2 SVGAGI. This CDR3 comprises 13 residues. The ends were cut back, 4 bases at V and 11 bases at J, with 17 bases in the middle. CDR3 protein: CASSSRAGTHAFF. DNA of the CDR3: TGTGCCAGCAGTTCAAGAGCCGGGACACACGCTTTCTTT.

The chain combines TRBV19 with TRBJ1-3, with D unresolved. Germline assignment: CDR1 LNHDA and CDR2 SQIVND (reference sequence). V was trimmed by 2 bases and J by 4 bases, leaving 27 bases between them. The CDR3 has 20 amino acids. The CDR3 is CASSIFGRSPTTDIGNTIYF. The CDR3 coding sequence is TGTGCCAGTAGTATATTCGGGAGGAGCCCCACCACTGATATCGGAAACACCATATATTTT.

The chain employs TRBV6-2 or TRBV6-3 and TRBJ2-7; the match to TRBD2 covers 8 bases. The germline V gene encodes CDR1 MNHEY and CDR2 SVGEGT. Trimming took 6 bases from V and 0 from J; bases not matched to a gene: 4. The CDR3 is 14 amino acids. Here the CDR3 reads CASSRGRNSYEQYF. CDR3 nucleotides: TGTGCCAGCAGCCGCGGGAGGAACTCCTACGAGCAGTACTTC.

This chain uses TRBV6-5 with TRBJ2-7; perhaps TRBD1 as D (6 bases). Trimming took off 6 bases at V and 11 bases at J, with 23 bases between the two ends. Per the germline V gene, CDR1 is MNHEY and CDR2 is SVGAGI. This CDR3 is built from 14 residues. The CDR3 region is CASRTKGQLSKEYF. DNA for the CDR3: TGTGCCAGCAGGACGAAAGGACAGTTGTCTAAGGAGTACTTC.

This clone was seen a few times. This CDR3 is CASSPDRGGGEQYF. The CDR3 DNA reads TGTGCCAGCAGCCCGGACAGGGGAGGAGGGGAGCAGTACTTC. The rearrangement uses TRBV7-9 and TRBJ2-7; 9 nucleotides align to TRBD1. This CDR3 region has 14 residues. Germline V CDR1 and CDR2: SEHNR, FQNEAQ (reference sequence). With V trimmed by 5 bases and J by 7 bases, 9 bases remained unmatched.

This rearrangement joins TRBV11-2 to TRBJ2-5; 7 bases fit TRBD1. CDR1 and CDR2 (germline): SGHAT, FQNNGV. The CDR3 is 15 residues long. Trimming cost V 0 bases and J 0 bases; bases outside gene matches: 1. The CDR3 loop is CASSLETGYQETQYF. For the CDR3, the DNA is TGTGCCAGCAGCTTAGAGACAGGGTACCAAGAGACCCAGTACTTC.